The 22 T cell receptor beta chains below come from one sample, sequenced in a study of beta chain features in type 1 diabetes. Study results and limitations: When Type 1 diabetes patients were examined, their TCRB CDR3s proved moderately but significantly shorter in all four CD4+ subsets.

These TCRs are of unknown antigen specificity. Every bit of the isolated RNA underwent reverse transcription, so sequencing read expressed TCRB transcripts. TCRdb keeps only in-frame clones here, not all; method: immunoSEQ multiplex PCR. The table lists about 150,000 clones, 10% of them singletons. Sequences were obtained from central memory CD4+ T cells from blood. Source of these receptors: a man aged 25 to 40 with type 1 diabetes.

This clone was detected a few times. The chain carries TRBV19 and TRBJ2-1; no clear D gene. Germline V gives CDR1 LNHDA, CDR2 SQIVND (reference sequence). The CDR3 sequence is 16 residues long. Trimming took off 3 bases at V and 1 base at J, with 13 bases between the two ends. The CDR3 region is CASSMNNVDSYNEQFF. For the CDR3, the DNA is TGTGCCAGTAGTATGAACAACGTCGATTCCTACAATGAGCAGTTCTTC.

This clone turned up a few times. The chain combines TRBV7-3 with TRBJ2-1; 12 bases align to TRBD2. The germline V gene has CDR1 SGHTA and CDR2 FQGTGA. The CDR3 runs to 15 residues. V lost 5 bases and J lost 7; bases outside the gene matches: 6. The CDR3 region is CASSQTSGSRNEQFF. CDR3 nucleotide sequence: TGTGCCAGCAGCCAGACTAGCGGGAGTCGGAATGAGCAGTTCTTC.

This clone came up a few times. This chain uses TRBV30 with TRBJ1-2, with a possible D match to TRBD1 (6 bases). Germline CDR1 is GTSNPN and CDR2 is SVGIG (reference sequence). Trimming shortened V by 3 bases and J by 0 bases, and 14 bases separated the two germline ends. The CDR3 is 15 amino acids. CDR3 sequence: CAWRRQGSSNYGYTF. The CDR3 nucleotides are TGTGCCTGGAGAAGGCAGGGGTCTTCTAACTATGGCTACACCTTC.

The chain has TRBV18 and TRBJ2-7, with D perhaps matching TRBD2 (6 bases). V lost 2 bases to trimming and J lost 5 bases, with 10 bases between them. CDR3 length: 13 residues. Germline V gene sequence: CDR1 KGHSH, CDR2 LQKENI. CDR3 amino acids: CASSPYRENEQYF. Written as DNA, the CDR3 is TGTGCCAGCTCACCATACCGGGAGAACGAGCAGTACTTC.

This clone was seen a handful of times. V gene TRBV6-5 combines with J gene TRBJ2-7, with no clear D. This CDR3 is built from 11 residues. Germline CDR1 reads MNHEY; CDR2 reads SVGAGI. V gave up 5 bases and J gave up 1 base, with 3 bases separating them. CDR3 in amino acids: CASSPSYEQYF. CDR3 nucleotides: TGTGCCAGCAGTCCTTCCTACGAGCAGTACTTC.

This clone occurred a few times. V and J are TRBV6-6 and TRBJ2-3; TRBD1 agrees at 7 bases. The CDR3 covers 16 residues. CDR1 is MNHNY and CDR2 is SVGAGI in the germline V gene (reference sequence). J was trimmed by 2 bases and V by 2 bases; bases with no gene match: 7. This CDR3 is CASSYGDSYYTDTQYF. In DNA, the CDR3 is TGTGCCAGCAGTTACGGGGACAGCTATTACACAGATACGCAGTATTTT.

V is TRBV4-1 and J is TRBJ2-7; D is perhaps TRBD2 (5 bases). The germline CDR1 and CDR2 sequences are MGHRA and YSYEKL. The CDR3 spans 15 residues. V lost 6 bases, J lost 0 bases, and 15 bases lay in between. In nucleotides, the CDR3 is TGCGCCAGCAGGCGGGCGGCGGCAAGCTCCTACGAGCAGTACTTC. Residues: CASRRAAASSYEQYF.

This clone was seen only a few times. V and J are TRBV6-5 and TRBJ2-1, with 11 bases fitting TRBD2. The junction had 1 base not matched to a gene; V was cut back by 2 bases and J by 7 bases. The germline CDR1 and CDR2 sequences are MNHEY and SVGAGI. There are 14 residues in the CDR3. The CDR3 protein is CASSYASGRNEQFF. The CDR3 region has the DNA TGTGCCAGCAGTTACGCTAGCGGGAGGAATGAGCAGTTCTTC.

The V call is TRBV28, the J call TRBJ2-4, with a weak D call TRBD1 (6 bases). Trimming took 1 base from V and 4 from J, leaving 8 bases between them. The CDR3 contains 14 residues. Germline V gives CDR1 MDHEN, CDR2 SYDVKM. The CDR3 DNA reads TGTGCCAGCAGTTTATTAACAGGGAAAAACATTCAGTACTTC. Translated: CASSLLTGKNIQYF.

The rearrangement joins TRBV4-2 to TRBJ2-1; TRBD2 matches 11 bases. The CDR3 covers 18 residues. The junction had 9 bases not matched to a gene; V was cut back by 0 bases and J by 5 bases. Germline V gene data show CDR1 as LGHNA and CDR2 as YNFKEQ. For the CDR3, the DNA is TGTGCCAGCAGCCAAGAAGCCCCCCTAGCGGGAGGACACAATGAGCAGTTCTTC. This codes for CASSQEAPLAGGHNEQFF.

This clone was seen a handful of times. This chain uses TRBV2 with TRBJ1-4, with a possible D match to TRBD1 (5 bases). Germline CDR1 is SNHLY and CDR2 is FYNNEI. The V and J ends lost 2 bases and 8 bases respectively, with 9 bases between them. The CDR3 contains 13 residues. The DNA for the CDR3 is TGTGCCAGCAGTGAACAGGGATGGGAAAAACTGTTTTTT. Residues: CASSEQGWEKLFF.

This clone was found a few times. The CDR3 protein is CASSSALGENEQYF. For the CDR3, the DNA is TGTGCCAGCAGTTCCGCCTTAGGGGAAAACGAGCAGTACTTC. This rearrangement joins TRBV27 to TRBJ2-7, with D perhaps matching TRBD1 (5 bases). CDR3 size: 14 residues. Trimming pared 4 bases from V and 5 bases from J, leaving 15 bases between. Germline V gene lookup returns CDR1 MNHEY and CDR2 SMNVEV (reference sequence).

This chain joins TRBV2 and TRBJ2-7; D possibly corresponds to TRBD2 (6 bases). The CDR3 length is 13 residues. V was shortened by 2 bases and J by 2 bases, with 7 bases between the two germline ends. Germline CDR1 SNHLY, CDR2 FYNNEI. The CDR3 reads CASSERGTYEQYF. Here the CDR3 DNA reads TGTGCCAGCAGTGAACGGGGGACCTACGAGCAGTACTTC.

V usage is TRBV28 and J usage is TRBJ1-5, with TRBD1 matching 7 bases. The junction had 9 bases not matched to a gene; V was cut back by 5 bases and J by 5 bases. The CDR3 loop spans 15 amino acids. In germline, CDR1 is MDHEN, CDR2 SYDVKM. The CDR3 DNA reads TGTGCCAGCAGTCCCCCCCCGCAGGGGGATCAGCCCCAGCATTTT. This sequence encodes CASSPPPQGDQPQHF.

This clone has a handful of counts. The chain is built from TRBV7-2 and TRBJ2-1, with 8 bases lining up with TRBD2. V trimming: 6 bases; J trimming: 12 bases; junction bases outside the gene matches: 4. The CDR3 has 11 amino acids. The germline CDR1 and CDR2 sequences are SGHTA and FQGNSA. CDR3 in DNA: TGTGCCAGCAGTTCGGGGGGGCGGCAGTTCTTC. It translates to CASSSGGRQFF.

This clone was seen a few times. This chain joins TRBV6-5 and TRBJ1-2, with D uncertain. V was cut by 6 bases and J by 8 bases, with 22 bases left in between. The CDR3 has 15 residues. Germline CDR1 MNHEY, CDR2 SVGAGI. CDR3 nucleotides: TGTGCCAGCAGCCGACTTACTGGGAGTATTGAAGGCTACACCTTC. Encoded protein: CASSRLTGSIEGYTF.

The CDR3 loop reads CSAKPADTQYF. The CDR3 DNA follows: TGCAGTGCTAAGCCCGCAGATACGCAGTATTTT. The chain recombines TRBV20-1 with TRBJ2-3; D gene uncertain. CDR1 DFQATT and CDR2 SNEGSKA come from the germline V gene (reference sequence). Trimming cost V 4 bases and J 4 bases, with 6 bases left between them. The CDR3 contains 11 residues.

This clone appeared a few times. The chain uses TRBV7-6 and TRBJ2-5; D is unresolved. The CDR3 length is 13 residues. In germline, CDR1 is SGHVS, CDR2 FNYEAQ. Trimming removed 2 bases at V and 2 bases at J, with 6 bases between. In DNA, the CDR3 is TGTGCCAGCAGCTTACAGTTTCAAGAGACCCAGTACTTC. Translating it yields CASSLQFQETQYF.

The rearrangement joins TRBV7-2 to TRBJ2-1, with 8 positions matching TRBD1. V shed 8 bases and J 4 bases; nucleotides not matched to a gene: 10. The CDR3 runs to 15 residues. Germline V gene sequence: CDR1 SGHTA, CDR2 FQGNSA. This CDR3 reads CASGGGTGGYNEQFF. Written as DNA, the CDR3 is TGTGCCAGCGGTGGGGGAACAGGGGGTTACAATGAGCAGTTCTTC.

This clone has a handful of counts. The chain recombines TRBV28 with TRBJ1-3; 7 bases agree with TRBD1. The CDR3 runs to 16 residues. V shed 3 bases, J shed 0 bases, and the junction held 5 bases outside the gene matches. The germline CDR1 and CDR2 sequences are MDHEN and SYDVKM. The CDR3 protein is CASSFVGQISGNTIYF. Here the CDR3 DNA reads TGTGCCAGCAGTTTCGTGGGACAGATCTCTGGAAACACCATATATTTT. Filled out from reference TRBV28 and TRBJ1-3, the complete variable domain reads DVKVTQSSRYLVKRTGEKVFLECVQDMDHENMFWYRQDPGLGLRLIYFSYDVKMKEKGDIPEGYSVSREKKERFSLILESASTNQTSMYLCASSFVGQISGNTIYFGEGSWLTVV.

Only a few counts were recorded for this clone. As DNA, the CDR3 is TGCAGCCTTAGCAGGAACACTGAAGCTTTCTTT. Its protein is CSLSRNTEAFF. The chain joins TRBV20-1 to TRBJ1-1; D is ambiguous. This CDR3 comprises 11 residues. Germline lookup yields CDR1 DFQATT and CDR2 SNEGSKA (reference sequence).

The V and J genes are TRBV19 and TRBJ2-5, with unresolved D. This CDR3 has 13 amino acids. The V gene's germline CDR1 is LNHDA and CDR2 SQIVND (reference sequence). With 4 bases removed from V and 0 bases from J, the gap between germline ends came to 6 bases. CDR3 nucleotide sequence: TGTGCCAGTAGTACCGAGTACCAAGAGACCCAGTACTTC. This gives the protein CASSTEYQETQYF. The full variable domain, with the rest looked up from reference TRBV19 and TRBJ2-5, is DGGITQSPKYLFRKEGQNVTLSCEQNLNHDAMYWYRQDPGQGLRLIYYSQIVNDFQKGDIAEGYSVSREKKESFPLTVTSAQKNPTAFYLCASSTEYQETQYFGPGTRLLVL.